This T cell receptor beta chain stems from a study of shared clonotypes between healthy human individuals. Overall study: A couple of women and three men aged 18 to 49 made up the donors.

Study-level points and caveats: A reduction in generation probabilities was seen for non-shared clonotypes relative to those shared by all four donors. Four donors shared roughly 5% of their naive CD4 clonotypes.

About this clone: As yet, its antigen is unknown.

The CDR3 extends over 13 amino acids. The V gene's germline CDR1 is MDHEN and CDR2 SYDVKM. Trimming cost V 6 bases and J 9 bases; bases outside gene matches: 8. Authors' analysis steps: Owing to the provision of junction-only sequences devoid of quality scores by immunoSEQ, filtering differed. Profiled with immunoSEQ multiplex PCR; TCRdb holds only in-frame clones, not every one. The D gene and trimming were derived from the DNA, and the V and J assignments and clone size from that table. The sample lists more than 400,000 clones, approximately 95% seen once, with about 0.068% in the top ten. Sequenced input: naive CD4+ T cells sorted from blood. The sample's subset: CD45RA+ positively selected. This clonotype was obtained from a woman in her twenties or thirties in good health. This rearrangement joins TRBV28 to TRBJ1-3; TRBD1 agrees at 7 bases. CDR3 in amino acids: CASSSQGEGTIYF. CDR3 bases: TGTGCCAGCAGCTCCCAGGGGGAAGGCACCATATATTTT.